This T cell receptor beta chain stems from a study of blood T cells in healthy people across ages. General observations from the study: A strong correlation was found between TCR beta diversity and the percentage of naive T cells.

CDR3 length: 14 residues. CDR1 is MNHEY and CDR2 is SMNVEV in the germline V gene (reference sequence). This clonotype has just a few counts. Its antigen is still unknown. Then a second PCR, running roughly 7 to 12 cycles, was carried out with a sample-barcoded 5' primer and a J-beta primer mix. Through a template-switch adaptor with 12 random nucleotides, each cDNA molecule received a tag. TCRdb reanalysed the 5' RACE reads using MiXCR and keeps one entry per CDR3 protein. The sample has hundreds of thousands of distinct CDR3 sequences, approximately 44% seen once. The V call is TRBV27, the J call TRBJ2-4; TRBD1 might be the D (5 bases). The assigned J gene may be wrong: the sequence end matches TRBJ2-7 better. Input material: blood. The TCR comes from a man between 60 and 75 years old in good health. CDR3 in DNA: TGTGCCAGCAGATCCCACAGGAGAATCTACGAGCAGTACTTC. As protein: CASRSHRRIYEQYF.